This T cell receptor (beta chain) appears in the sequencing data of a study of CD8 T cells in Susac syndrome. The CDR3 has 15 residues. Germline-derived CDR1 and CDR2 are DFQATT and SNEGSKA (reference sequence). V shed 0 bases and J shed 7 bases, with 16 bases lying between them. Random hexamers were used to reverse transcribe the RNA input (about 0.5 to 1 ug). One entry per CDR3 protein results from TCRdb running MiXCR on the immunoSEQ multiplex PCR reads. The table includes roughly 160,000 distinct CDR3 sequences, about 95% detected once. Isolation of CD8+ and CD4+ T cells was performed negatively, whereas enrichment of TEMRA cells was done by FACS.

The origin of this receptor is a human donor in good health. The sequenced sample consisted of CD4+ T cells from PBMCs. The V and J genes are TRBV20-1 and TRBJ1-5; D remains ambiguous. This CDR3 is CSARDRRSLDQPQHF. DNA of the CDR3: TGCAGTGCTAGAGATCGCAGGAGTTTAGACCAGCCCCAGCATTTT.